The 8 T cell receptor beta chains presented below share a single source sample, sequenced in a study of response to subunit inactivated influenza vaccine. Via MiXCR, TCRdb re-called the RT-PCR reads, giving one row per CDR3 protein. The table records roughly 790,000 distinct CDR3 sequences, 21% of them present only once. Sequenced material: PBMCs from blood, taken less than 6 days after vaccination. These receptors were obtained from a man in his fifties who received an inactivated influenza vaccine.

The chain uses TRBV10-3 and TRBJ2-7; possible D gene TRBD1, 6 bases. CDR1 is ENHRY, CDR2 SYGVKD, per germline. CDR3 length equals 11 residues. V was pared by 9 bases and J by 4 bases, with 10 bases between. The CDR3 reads CAISQGYEQYF. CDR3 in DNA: TGTGCCATTTCACAGGGTTACGAGCAGTACTTC.

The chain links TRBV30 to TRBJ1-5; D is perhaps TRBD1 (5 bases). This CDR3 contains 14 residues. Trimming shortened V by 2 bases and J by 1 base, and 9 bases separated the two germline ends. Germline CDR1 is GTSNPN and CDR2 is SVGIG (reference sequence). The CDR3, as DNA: TGTGCCTGGAGTCCCCGGGACAGCAATCAGCCCCAGCATTTT. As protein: CAWSPRDSNQPQHF.

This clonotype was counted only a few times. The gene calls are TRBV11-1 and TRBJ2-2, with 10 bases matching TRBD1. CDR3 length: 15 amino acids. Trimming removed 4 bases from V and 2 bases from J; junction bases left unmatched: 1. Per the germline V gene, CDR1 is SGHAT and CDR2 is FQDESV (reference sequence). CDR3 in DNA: TGTGCCAGCAGCTGGGACAGGGGAAACACCGGGGAGCTGTTTTTT. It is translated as CASSWDRGNTGELFF. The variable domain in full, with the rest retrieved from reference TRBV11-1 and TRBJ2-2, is EAEVAQSPRYKITEKSQAVAFWCDPISGHATLYWYRQILGQGPELLVQFQDESVVDDSQLPKDRFSAERLKGVDSTLKIQPAELGDSAMYLCASSWDRGNTGELFFGEGSRLTVL.

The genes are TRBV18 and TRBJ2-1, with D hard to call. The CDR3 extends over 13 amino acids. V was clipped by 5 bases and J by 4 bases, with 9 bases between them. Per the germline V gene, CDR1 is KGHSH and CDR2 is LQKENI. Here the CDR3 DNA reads TGTGCCAGCTCAGTCCATAAATACAATGAGCAGTTCTTC. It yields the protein CASSVHKYNEQFF.

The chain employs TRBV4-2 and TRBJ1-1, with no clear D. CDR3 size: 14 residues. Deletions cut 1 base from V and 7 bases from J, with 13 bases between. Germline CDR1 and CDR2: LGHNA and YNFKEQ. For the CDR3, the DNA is TGTGCCAGCAGCCAAGCAGGCGGAATGGATGAAGCTTTCTTT. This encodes CASSQAGGMDEAFF.

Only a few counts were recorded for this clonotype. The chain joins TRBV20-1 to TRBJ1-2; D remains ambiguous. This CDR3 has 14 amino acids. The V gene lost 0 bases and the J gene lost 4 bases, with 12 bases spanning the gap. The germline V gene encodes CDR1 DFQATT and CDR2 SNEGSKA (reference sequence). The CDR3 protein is CSARDPPGPYGYTF. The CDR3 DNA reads TGCAGTGCTAGAGATCCCCCAGGCCCCTATGGCTACACCTTC.

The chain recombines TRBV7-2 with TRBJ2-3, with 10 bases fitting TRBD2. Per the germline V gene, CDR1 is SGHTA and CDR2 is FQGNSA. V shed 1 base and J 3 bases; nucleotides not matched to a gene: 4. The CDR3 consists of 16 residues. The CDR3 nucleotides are TGTGCCAGCAGCTTAGAGCCGGGACTAGCGACAGATACGCAGTATTTT. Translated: CASSLEPGLATDTQYF.

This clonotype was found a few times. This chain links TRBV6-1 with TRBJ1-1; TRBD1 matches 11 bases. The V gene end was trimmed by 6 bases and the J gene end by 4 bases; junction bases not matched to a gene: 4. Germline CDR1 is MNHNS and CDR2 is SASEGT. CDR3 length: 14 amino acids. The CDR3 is CASRLGTGGTEAFF. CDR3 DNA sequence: TGTGCCAGCAGGCTCGGGACAGGGGGCACTGAAGCTTTCTTT.